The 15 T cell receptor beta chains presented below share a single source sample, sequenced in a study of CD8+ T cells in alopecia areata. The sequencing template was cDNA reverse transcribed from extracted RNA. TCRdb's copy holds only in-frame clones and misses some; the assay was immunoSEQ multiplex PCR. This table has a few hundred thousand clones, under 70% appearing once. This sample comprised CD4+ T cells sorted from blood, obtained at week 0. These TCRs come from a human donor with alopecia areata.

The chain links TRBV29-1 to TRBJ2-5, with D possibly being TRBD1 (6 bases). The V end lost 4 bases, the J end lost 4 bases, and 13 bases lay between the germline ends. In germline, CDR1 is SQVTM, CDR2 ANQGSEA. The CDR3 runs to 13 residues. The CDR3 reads CSVAGVRGETQYF. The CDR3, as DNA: TGCAGCGTTGCCGGAGTCAGGGGAGAGACCCAGTACTTC.

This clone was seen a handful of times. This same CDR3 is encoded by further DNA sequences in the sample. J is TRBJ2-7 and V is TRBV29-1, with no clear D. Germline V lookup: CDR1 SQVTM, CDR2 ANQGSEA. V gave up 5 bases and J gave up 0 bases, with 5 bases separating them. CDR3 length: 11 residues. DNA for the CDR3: TGCAGCGTTCTGAGCTCCTACGAGCAGTACTTC. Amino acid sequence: CSVLSSYEQYF.

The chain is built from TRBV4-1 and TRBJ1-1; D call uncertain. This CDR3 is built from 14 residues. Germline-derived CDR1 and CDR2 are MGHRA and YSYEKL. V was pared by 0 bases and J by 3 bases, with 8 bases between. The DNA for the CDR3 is TGCGCCAGCAGCCAAGATCGAAGGGACACTGAAGCTTTCTTT. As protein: CASSQDRRDTEAFF.

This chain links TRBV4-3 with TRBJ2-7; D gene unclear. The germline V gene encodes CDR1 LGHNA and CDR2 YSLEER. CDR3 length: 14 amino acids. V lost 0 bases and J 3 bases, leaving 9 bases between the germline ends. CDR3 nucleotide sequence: TGCGCCAGCAGCCAAGATTTAGCAGACTACGAGCAGTACTTC. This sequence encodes CASSQDLADYEQYF.

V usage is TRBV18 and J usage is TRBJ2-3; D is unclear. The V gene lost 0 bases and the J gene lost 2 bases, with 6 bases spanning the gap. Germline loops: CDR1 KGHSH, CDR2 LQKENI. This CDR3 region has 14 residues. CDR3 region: CASSPPHFTDTQYF. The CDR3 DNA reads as TGTGCCAGCTCACCACCTCACTTCACAGATACGCAGTATTTT.

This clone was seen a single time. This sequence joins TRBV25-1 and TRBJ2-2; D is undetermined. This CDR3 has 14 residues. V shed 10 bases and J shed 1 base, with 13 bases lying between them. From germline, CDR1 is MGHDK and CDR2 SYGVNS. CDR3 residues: CAKVAARNTGELFF. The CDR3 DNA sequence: TGTGCCAAGGTGGCGGCGCGGAACACCGGGGAGCTGTTTTTT.

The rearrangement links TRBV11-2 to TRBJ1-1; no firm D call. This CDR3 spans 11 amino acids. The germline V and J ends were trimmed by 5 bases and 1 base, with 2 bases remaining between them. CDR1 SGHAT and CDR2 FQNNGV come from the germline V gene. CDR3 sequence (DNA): TGTGCCAGCAGCAAGAACACTGAAGCTTTCTTT. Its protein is CASSKNTEAFF.

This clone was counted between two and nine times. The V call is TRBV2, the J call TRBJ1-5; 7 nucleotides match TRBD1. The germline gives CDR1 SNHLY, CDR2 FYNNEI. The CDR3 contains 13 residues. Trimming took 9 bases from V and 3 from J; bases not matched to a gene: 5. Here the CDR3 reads CASSTGSNQPQHF. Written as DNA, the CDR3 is TGTGCCAGTTCGACAGGGTCCAATCAGCCCCAGCATTTT.

The CDR3, as DNA: TGTGCCAGCAGCCAGGGACCCTACGAGCAGTACTTC. It codes for CASSQGPYEQYF. V usage is TRBV6-5 and J usage is TRBJ2-5; TRBD1 or TRBD2 may be the D gene (5 bases each). The closer fit of TRBJ2-7 to the DNA end suggests the J call may be wrong. Looked up from germline, CDR1 is MNHEY and CDR2 is SVGAGI. CDR3 length: 12 residues.

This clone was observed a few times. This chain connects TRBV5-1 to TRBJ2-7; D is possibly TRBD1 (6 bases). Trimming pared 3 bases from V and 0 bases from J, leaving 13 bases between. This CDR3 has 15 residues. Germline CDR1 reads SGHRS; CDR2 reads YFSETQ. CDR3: CASSSGQSLSYEQYF. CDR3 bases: TGCGCCAGCAGCTCCGGACAGAGCCTCTCCTACGAGCAGTACTTC.

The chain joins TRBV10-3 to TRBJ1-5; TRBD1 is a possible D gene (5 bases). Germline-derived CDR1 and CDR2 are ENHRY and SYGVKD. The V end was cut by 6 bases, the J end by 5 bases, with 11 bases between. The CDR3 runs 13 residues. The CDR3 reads CAISGGDHQPQHF. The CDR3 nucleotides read TGTGCCATCAGCGGGGGGGATCATCAGCCCCAGCATTTT.

Here the CDR3 DNA reads TGTGCCAGCAGCCCCTCCATAGCGGGGGGCCGCTACAATGAGCAGTTCTTC. It yields the protein CASSPSIAGGRYNEQFF. The chain is built from TRBV7-6 and TRBJ2-1, with 10 bases that match TRBD2. The CDR3 spans 17 residues. Germline V CDR1 and CDR2: SGHVS, FNYEAQ. V trimming: 5 bases; J trimming: 3 bases; junction bases outside the gene matches: 10. Variable domain in full (rest from reference TRBV7-6 and TRBJ2-1): GAGVSQSPRYKVTKRGQDVALRCDPISGHVSLYWYRQALGQGPEFLTYFNYEAQQDKSGLPNDRFSAERPEGSISTLTIQRTEQRDSAMYRCASSPSIAGGRYNEQFFGPGTRLTVL.

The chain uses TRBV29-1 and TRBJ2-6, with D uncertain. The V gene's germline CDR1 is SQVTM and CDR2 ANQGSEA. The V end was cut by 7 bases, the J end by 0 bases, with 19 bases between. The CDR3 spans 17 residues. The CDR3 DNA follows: TGCAGCGCTCGAGTTTGGACGGAAAGCTCTGGGGCCAACGTCCTGACTTTC. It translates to CSARVWTESSGANVLTF.

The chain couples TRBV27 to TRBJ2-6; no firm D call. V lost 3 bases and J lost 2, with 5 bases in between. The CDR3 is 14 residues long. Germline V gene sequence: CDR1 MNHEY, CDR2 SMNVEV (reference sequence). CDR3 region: CASSFDTGANVLTF. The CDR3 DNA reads TGTGCCAGCAGTTTCGATACTGGGGCCAACGTCCTGACTTTC.

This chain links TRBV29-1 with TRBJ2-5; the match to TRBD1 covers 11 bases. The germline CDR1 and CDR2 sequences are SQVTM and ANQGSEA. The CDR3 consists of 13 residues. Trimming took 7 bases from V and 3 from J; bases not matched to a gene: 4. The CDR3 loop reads CSGGTGGKETQYF. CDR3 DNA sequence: TGCAGCGGAGGGACAGGGGGTAAAGAGACCCAGTACTTC.